The 19 T cell receptor beta chains below all came from one sample that was sequenced in a study of blood T cell repertoires in COVID-19. Profiled with immunoSEQ multiplex PCR; TCRdb holds only in-frame clones, not every one. The sample lists under 25,000 clones, over 80% occurring once. The sample taken for sequencing was peripheral blood. The receptors come from an elderly man with active or convalescent COVID-19.

This clone was recorded a few times. The CDR3 region is CASSWTSTYEQYF. Here the CDR3 DNA reads TGTGCCAGCAGCTGGACTAGCACCTACGAGCAGTACTTC. The V and J genes are TRBV4-2 and TRBJ2-7, with 8 bases lining up with TRBD2. CDR3 size: 13 residues. Germline CDR1 and CDR2: LGHNA and YNFKEQ. The junction had 2 bases not matched to a gene; V was cut back by 5 bases and J by 2 bases.

In this sample, this clone turned up a few times. The chain joins TRBV5-4 to TRBJ2-7, with D perhaps matching TRBD2 (6 bases). V was clipped by 4 bases and J by 4 bases, with 21 bases between them. Germline values: CDR1 SGHNT, CDR2 YYREEE (reference sequence). This CDR3 has 16 amino acids. The CDR3 loop is CASSPGPFSGDYEQYF. CDR3 sequence (DNA): TGTGCCAGCAGCCCCGGACCCTTTTCGGGGGATTACGAGCAGTACTTC.

This chain links TRBV7-2 with TRBJ2-1, with D possibly matching TRBD1 (6 bases). Germline CDR1 SGHTA, CDR2 FQGNSA. V lost 4 bases and J 3 bases, leaving 13 bases between the germline ends. The CDR3 totals 15 residues. This CDR3 reads CASSSSRGHYNEQFF. For the CDR3, the DNA is TGTGCCAGCAGCTCTTCCCGGGGACACTACAATGAGCAGTTCTTC.

This clone appeared once. The V and J genes are TRBV6-5 and TRBJ1-1, with D possibly TRBD1 on 5 matching bases. Deletions cut 6 bases from V and 3 bases from J, with 11 bases between. Germline V CDR1 and CDR2: MNHEY, SVGAGI. CDR3 length equals 13 residues. This chain's CDR3 is CASSMGGDTEAFF. CDR3 nucleotides: TGTGCCAGCAGCATGGGGGGGGACACTGAAGCTTTCTTT.

CDR3 residues: CSVVGQGGAGRANVLTF. The CDR3 DNA reads TGCAGCGTTGTTGGACAAGGGGGCGCGGGGCGGGCCAACGTCCTGACTTTC. The genes are TRBV29-1 and TRBJ2-6; D is possibly TRBD1 (7 bases). Germline V CDR1 and CDR2: SQVTM, ANQGSEA. The ends were cut back, 4 bases at V and 5 bases at J, with 21 bases in the middle. CDR3 size: 17 residues. The full variable domain, in which reference TRBV29-1 and TRBJ2-6 provide the parts outside the CDR3, is SAVISQKPSRDICQRGTSLTIQCQVDSQVTMMFWYRQQPGQSLTLIATANQGSEATYESGFVIDKFPISRPNLTFSTLTVSNMSPEDSSIYLCSVVGQGGAGRANVLTFGAGSRLTVL.

The chain uses TRBV2 and TRBJ1-3, with TRBD1 identical over 12 bases. Germline CDR1 reads SNHLY; CDR2 reads FYNNEI. With 6 bases clipped from V and 4 bases from J, the junction kept 13 bases outside the gene matches. CDR3 length equals 18 residues. CDR3: CASSGGAGQGASGNTIYF. In DNA form, the CDR3 reads TGTGCCAGCAGCGGTGGGGCGGGACAGGGGGCTTCCGGAAACACCATATATTTT. The full variable domain, with the rest looked up from reference TRBV2 and TRBJ1-3, is EPEVTQTPSHQVTQMGQEVILRCVPISNHLYFYWYRQILGQKVEFLVSFYNNEISEKSEIFDDQFSVERPDGSNFTLKIRSTKLEDSAMYFCASSGGAGQGASGNTIYFGEGSWLTVV.

The CDR3 sequence is CASSRRYRGDTEAFF. The CDR3 region has the DNA TGTGCCAGCAGCCGTCGCTACAGGGGGGACACTGAAGCTTTCTTT. V gene TRBV6-5 combines with J gene TRBJ1-1; the match to TRBD1 covers 8 bases. The ends lost 6 bases at V and 3 bases at J; junction bases unmatched: 9. CDR1 is MNHEY and CDR2 is SVGAGI in the germline V gene. The CDR3 runs 15 residues.

The V and J genes are TRBV9 and TRBJ1-4; a weak D match, TRBD1 (6 bases). This CDR3 is built from 17 residues. V lost 4 bases, J lost 4 bases, and 20 bases lay in between. From germline, CDR1 is SGDLS and CDR2 YYNGEE. This CDR3 reads CASSHAARDTYNEKLFF. For the CDR3, the DNA is TGTGCCAGCAGCCACGCAGCCCGGGACACCTATAATGAAAAACTGTTTTTT.

In DNA, the CDR3 is TGCGCCAGCAGCCGCGGACTCGACACAGATACGCAGTATTTT. Its protein is CASSRGLDTDTQYF. V is TRBV5-1 and J is TRBJ2-3; D perhaps matches TRBD2 (5 bases). Per the germline V gene, CDR1 is SGHRS and CDR2 is YFSETQ. This CDR3 contains 14 residues. The ends were cut back, 4 bases at V and 2 bases at J, with 11 bases in the middle. The full variable domain, completed using reference TRBV5-1 and TRBJ2-3, is KAGVTQTPRYLIKTRGQQVTLSCSPISGHRSVSWYQQTPGQGLQFLFEYFSETQRNKGNFPGRFSGRQFSNSRSEMNVSTLELGDSALYLCASSRGLDTDTQYFGPGTRLTVL.

This clone was observed once. The gene calls are TRBV7-3 and TRBJ2-1, with TRBD1 matching over 10 bases. Per germline, CDR1 SGHTA and CDR2 FQGTGA. The CDR3 consists of 15 residues. The V gene end was trimmed by 4 bases and the J gene end by 4 bases; junction bases not matched to a gene: 4. The CDR3 spells CASSSDRGGYNEQFF. CDR3 nucleotides: TGTGCCAGCAGCTCGGACAGGGGGGGTTACAATGAGCAGTTCTTC.

This clone was recorded only once. V gene TRBV7-9 combines with J gene TRBJ2-5; D is undetermined. The CDR3 covers 14 residues. Trimming removed 0 bases from V and 1 base from J, with 6 bases in between. The germline V gene has CDR1 SEHNR and CDR2 FQNEAQ (reference sequence). This CDR3 reads CASSLASFQETQYF. The DNA for the CDR3 is TGTGCCAGCAGCTTAGCGTCTTTCCAAGAGACCCAGTACTTC.

The rearrangement links TRBV6-5 to TRBJ2-1, with D tentatively TRBD1 (5 bases). Germline values: CDR1 MNHEY, CDR2 SVGAGI. Trimming removed 0 bases at V and 6 bases at J, with 9 bases between. The CDR3 totals 14 residues. CDR3 amino acids: CASSYSFQGNEQFF. CDR3 coding DNA: TGTGCCAGCAGTTACTCTTTTCAGGGCAATGAGCAGTTCTTC.

The V gene is TRBV6-1, the J gene TRBJ1-2; D uncertain. The CDR3 is made up of 14 amino acids. Germline CDR1 MNHNS, CDR2 SASEGT. Trimming shortened V by 0 bases and J by 1 base, and 6 bases separated the two germline ends. The DNA of the CDR3 is TGTGCCAGCAGTGAAGCGAGTATTAACTATGGCTACACCTTC. Translation gives CASSEASINYGYTF.

The rearrangement joins TRBV18 to TRBJ2-3; possibly TRBD1 for D (5 bases). The CDR3 covers 16 residues. V gave up 1 base and J gave up 4 bases, with 15 bases separating them. Looked up from germline, CDR1 is KGHSH and CDR2 is LQKENI. The CDR3 region is CASSPRLQGGADTQYF. The DNA for the CDR3 is TGTGCCAGCTCACCACGGTTGCAGGGCGGCGCAGATACGCAGTATTTT.

The chain employs TRBV6-2 or TRBV6-3 and TRBJ1-1; D unclear. The germline V gene encodes CDR1 MNHEY and CDR2 SVGEGT. V lost 5 bases and J lost 4, with 17 bases in between. The CDR3 runs to 15 residues. CDR3 DNA: TGTGCCAGCAGTCCCCCCCGGTCGAGGAGCACTGAAGCTTTCTTT. This sequence encodes CASSPPRSRSTEAFF.

The genes are TRBV18 and TRBJ1-4; perhaps TRBD1 as D (6 bases). The CDR3 is 16 amino acids. Per the germline V gene, CDR1 is KGHSH and CDR2 is LQKENI. The V and J ends lost 4 bases and 8 bases respectively, with 20 bases between them. Here the CDR3 DNA reads TGTGCCAGCTCACACACTTCTACAGGGACACGCGAAAAACTGTTTTTT. This sequence encodes CASSHTSTGTREKLFF.

J is TRBJ2-5 and V is TRBV30, with 7 positions matching TRBD1. CDR1 is GTSNPN, CDR2 SVGIG, per germline (reference sequence). V lost 4 bases to trimming and J lost 4 bases; unmatched junction nucleotides: 3. The CDR3 runs to 12 residues. The CDR3 nucleotides are TGTGCCTGGACACGGGACAGAGAGACCCAGTACTTC. It is translated as CAWTRDRETQYF.

The chain uses TRBV2 and TRBJ1-3; D call uncertain. From germline, CDR1 is SNHLY and CDR2 FYNNEI. V shed 2 bases and J shed 0 bases, with 8 bases lying between them. The CDR3 has 15 amino acids. CDR3 bases: TGTGCCAGCAGTGAACGGGGAGCCTCTGGAAACACCATATATTTT. Translating it yields CASSERGASGNTIYF.

This chain joins TRBV9 and TRBJ2-1; 9 nucleotides match TRBD1. The CDR3 is 15 amino acids. From germline, CDR1 is SGDLS and CDR2 YYNGEE. The V segment lost 3 bases and the J segment 3 bases; nucleotides outside the gene matches: 4. DNA of the CDR3: TGTGCCAGCAGCGCACAGGGGGCTCTCTACAATGAGCAGTTCTTC. Its protein product is CASSAQGALYNEQFF.